The 24 T cell receptor beta chains below all came from one sample that was sequenced in a study of cytomegalovirus exposure and HLA in healthy donors. The PCR made use of 60 Vbeta and 13 Jbeta primers. Assay: immunoSEQ multiplex PCR; the TCRdb copy retains only in-frame clones and omits some. The sample holds some 170,000 clones, about four fifths seen once. The sample comprised PBMCs. These receptors originate from a young woman in good health and CMV-seropositive.

V is TRBV7-2 and J is TRBJ2-7; 8 bases match TRBD1. This CDR3 is 14 amino acids long. Germline trimming cut 5 bases from V and 5 bases from J; bases unmatched to any gene: 8. Germline V gene data show CDR1 as SGHTA and CDR2 as FQGNSA. The CDR3 sequence is CASSPRQGWNEQYF. The CDR3 DNA follows: TGTGCCAGCAGCCCTCGACAGGGGTGGAACGAGCAGTACTTC.

V is TRBV9 and J is TRBJ1-5, with 7 bases lining up with TRBD1. The CDR3 is 20 residues long. Germline V gene sequence: CDR1 SGDLS, CDR2 YYNGEE. The V gene end was trimmed by 2 bases and the J gene end by 0 bases; junction bases not matched to a gene: 17. CDR3 loop: CASSVQLGCGGTASNQPQHF. Written as DNA, the CDR3 is TGTGCCAGCAGCGTCCAACTCGGGTGCGGTGGGACAGCTAGCAATCAGCCCCAGCATTTT.

This clone occurred once. The CDR3 DNA follows: TGTGCCAGCAGCGTAGCTTTTTCGGGCACTGAAGCTTTCTTT. It specifies CASSVAFSGTEAFF. V and J are TRBV9 and TRBJ1-1; D is ambiguous. Trimming removed 0 bases at V and 4 bases at J, with 10 bases between. Germline V CDR1 and CDR2: SGDLS, YYNGEE. The CDR3 runs 14 residues.

This chain connects TRBV2 to TRBJ2-6, with D perhaps matching TRBD2 (5 bases). The CDR3 has 17 amino acids. Trimming shortened V by 2 bases and J by 2 bases, and 13 bases separated the two germline ends. CDR1 SNHLY and CDR2 FYNNEI come from the germline V gene. The CDR3 here is CASSEWGPGTGANVLTF. The DNA for the CDR3 is TGTGCCAGCAGTGAATGGGGTCCCGGGACTGGGGCCAACGTCCTGACTTTC.

The rearrangement joins TRBV5-1 to TRBJ1-6; D may be TRBD1 (5 bases). V lost 4 bases and J lost 5, with 16 bases in between. Germline V gene data show CDR1 as SGHRS and CDR2 as YFSETQ. The CDR3 consists of 16 residues. The CDR3 here is CASSPAAGINNSPLHF. CDR3 coding DNA: TGCGCCAGCAGCCCGGCGGCAGGGATTAATAATTCACCCCTCCACTTT.

This chain links TRBV7-2 with TRBJ2-6; possible D gene TRBD1, 6 bases. Trimming cost V 2 bases and J 1 base, with 18 bases left between them. This CDR3 spans 19 amino acids. Per the germline V gene, CDR1 is SGHTA and CDR2 is FQGNSA. CDR3 in DNA: TGTGCCAGCAGCTTATGGGTAGCAGGGGCGAAGTCTGGGGCCAACGTCCTGACTTTC. Translating gives CASSLWVAGAKSGANVLTF.

Of note for this clone: One end of the junction varies from germline; a read error may be responsible. The CDR3, as DNA: TGCGCCAGCACCCTCTTGACAGGGGGTAGCTATGTCTACACCTTC. It is translated as CASTLLTGGSYVYTF. The chain employs TRBV5-1 and TRBJ1-2; 9 bases fit TRBD1. This CDR3 is 15 amino acids long. CDR1 and CDR2 from the germline V gene are SGHRS and YFSETQ.

This clone came up a few times. CDR3 region: CASSLWQGGGYTF. For the CDR3, the DNA is TGTGCCAGCAGTTTATGGCAGGGGGGTGGCTACACCTTC. This chain connects TRBV27 to TRBJ1-2, with 7 positions matching TRBD1. V trimming: 1 base; J trimming: 7 bases; junction bases outside the gene matches: 3. CDR3 length equals 13 residues. The germline CDR1 and CDR2 sequences are MNHEY and SMNVEV (reference sequence).

J is TRBJ1-1 and V is TRBV2; 10 bases are shared with TRBD1. The CDR3 length is 13 residues. CDR1 and CDR2 (germline): SNHLY, FYNNEI. With 9 bases clipped from V and 5 bases from J, the junction kept 6 bases outside the gene matches. The CDR3 protein is CARGQGIHTEAFF. The CDR3, as DNA: TGTGCCAGGGGACAGGGGATTCATACTGAAGCTTTCTTT.

The gene calls are TRBV14 and TRBJ2-3; tentatively, D is TRBD1 (5 bases). The CDR3 is made up of 11 amino acids. Germline CDR1 SGHDN, CDR2 FVKESK. V was pared by 8 bases and J by 4 bases, with 7 bases between. CDR3 sequence reads: CASGAPDTQYF. The CDR3 coding sequence is TGTGCCAGCGGGGCCCCAGATACGCAGTATTTT.

V usage is TRBV2 and J usage is TRBJ2-1; TRBD2 matches at 10 bases. This CDR3 comprises 14 residues. V dropped 7 bases and J dropped 4; count of bases not matched to a gene: 4. Germline CDR1 reads SNHLY; CDR2 reads FYNNEI. CDR3 DNA: TGTGCCAGCAAAGGACTAGCGGATTACAATGAGCAGTTCTTC. This encodes CASKGLADYNEQFF. Drawing the rest from reference TRBV2 and TRBJ2-1, the complete variable domain is EPEVTQTPSHQVTQMGQEVILRCVPISNHLYFYWYRQILGQKVEFLVSFYNNEISEKSEIFDDQFSVERPDGSNFTLKIRSTKLEDSAMYFCASKGLADYNEQFFGPGTRLTVL.

The genes are TRBV4-1 and TRBJ1-6, with a tentative D call TRBD1 (5 bases). Germline assignment: CDR1 MGHRA and CDR2 YSYEKL. V gave up 3 bases and J gave up 6 bases, with 12 bases separating them. This CDR3 contains 15 residues. CDR3 sequence reads: CASSQDGQGNSPLHF. The CDR3 DNA reads TGCGCCAGCAGCCAGGATGGGCAGGGTAATTCACCCCTCCACTTT.

The chain has TRBV6-6 and TRBJ2-5, with TRBD2 matching over 11 bases. The germline V gene encodes CDR1 MNHNY and CDR2 SVGAGI (reference sequence). J lost 5 bases, V lost 4 bases, and 9 bases had no gene match. This CDR3 region has 16 residues. CDR3 sequence reads: CASSFQGPSGGETQYF. CDR3 coding DNA: TGTGCCAGCAGTTTTCAGGGGCCTAGCGGGGGGGAGACCCAGTACTTC.

The chain recombines TRBV30 with TRBJ1-2; TRBD1 might be the D (5 bases). The CDR3 length is 14 residues. Germline assignment: CDR1 GTSNPN and CDR2 SVGIG (reference sequence). V lost 4 bases and J lost 5, with 17 bases in between. In nucleotides, the CDR3 is TGTGCCTGGATGTGGCCCCAAAAGGGGTATGGCTACACCTTC. It codes for CAWMWPQKGYGYTF.

The gene calls are TRBV13 and TRBJ2-7; D not certain. The V gene's germline CDR1 is PRHDT and CDR2 FYEKMQ (reference sequence). V was pared by 6 bases and J by 0 bases, with 12 bases between. The CDR3 contains 14 residues. The CDR3 DNA follows: TGTGCCAGCAGAAATGGCCGAAGCTCCTACGAGCAGTACTTC. It translates to CASRNGRSSYEQYF.

V gene TRBV6-4 combines with J gene TRBJ2-2, with 9 bases that match TRBD1. Germline V CDR1 and CDR2: MRHNA, SNTAGT. This CDR3 spans 17 amino acids. Trimming cost V 7 bases and J 1 base; bases outside gene matches: 10. CDR3 DNA sequence: TGTGCCAGCATCGGGACAGGGAGGCCATTGAACACCGGGGAGCTGTTTTTT. It is translated as CASIGTGRPLNTGELFF.

V usage is TRBV19 and J usage is TRBJ2-3; tentatively, D is TRBD2 (7 bases). The germline gives CDR1 LNHDA, CDR2 SQIVND (reference sequence). This CDR3 is 15 amino acids long. Trimming removed 3 bases from V and 3 bases from J, with 13 bases in between. CDR3 protein: CASSMGGGLTDTQYF. The CDR3 bases are TGTGCCAGTAGTATGGGGGGGGGCCTGACAGATACGCAGTATTTT. The full variable domain, rest sourced from reference TRBV19 and TRBJ2-3, is DGGITQSPKYLFRKEGQNVTLSCEQNLNHDAMYWYRQDPGQGLRLIYYSQIVNDFQKGDIAEGYSVSREKKESFPLTVTSAQKNPTAFYLCASSMGGGLTDTQYFGPGTRLTVL.

This rearrangement joins TRBV5-4 to TRBJ2-3; no clear D. V lost 4 bases, J lost 2 bases, and 8 bases lay in between. Germline V gene lookup returns CDR1 SGHNT and CDR2 YYREEE (reference sequence). This CDR3 is built from 13 residues. This CDR3 reads CASSPRITDTQYF. Here the CDR3 DNA reads TGTGCCAGCAGCCCCAGGATCACAGATACGCAGTATTTT.

This clone was counted only a few times. This rearrangement joins TRBV5-6 to TRBJ1-2, with no clear D. Deletions cut 1 base from V and 2 bases from J, with 12 bases between. CDR1 is SGHDT, CDR2 YYEEEE, per germline. The CDR3 sequence is 15 residues long. CDR3 sequence reads: CASSLWAAPNYGYTF. CDR3 sequence (DNA): TGTGCCAGCAGCTTGTGGGCCGCCCCAAACTATGGCTACACCTTC.

The genes are TRBV5-1 and TRBJ2-3, with 7 bases matching TRBD2. The ends lost 1 base at V and 5 bases at J; junction bases unmatched: 10. The CDR3 contains 16 residues. CDR1 and CDR2 (germline): SGHRS, YFSETQ. The CDR3 spells CASSLSGGIMGDTQYF. CDR3 coding DNA: TGCGCCAGCAGCTTGTCCGGGGGGATTATGGGAGATACGCAGTATTTT.

The V gene is TRBV5-1, the J gene TRBJ2-2; D unclear. Trimming removed 0 bases from V and 3 bases from J, with 9 bases in between. The CDR3 loop spans 15 amino acids. Per germline, CDR1 SGHRS and CDR2 YFSETQ. The CDR3 loop is CASSLDSSDTGELFF. The CDR3 DNA sequence: TGCGCCAGCAGCTTGGATTCGTCGGACACCGGGGAGCTGTTTTTT.

The chain employs TRBV7-9 and TRBJ2-7, with 8 bases aligning to TRBD1. Looked up from germline, CDR1 is SEHNR and CDR2 is FQNEAQ (reference sequence). The CDR3 consists of 14 residues. The J segment lost 2 bases and the V segment lost 5 bases, leaving 5 bases of the junction unmatched. CDR3 region: CASSRTGSPYEQYF. The CDR3 bases are TGTGCCAGCAGCCGGACAGGGTCCCCCTACGAGCAGTACTTC.

This clone was recorded a few times. This chain joins TRBV7-8 and TRBJ1-5; D remains unclear. V gave up 3 bases and J gave up 0 bases, with 6 bases separating them. In germline, CDR1 is SGHVS, CDR2 FQNEAQ. The CDR3 has 14 residues. This chain's CDR3 is CASSFADSNQPQHF. The CDR3 DNA follows: TGTGCCAGCAGCTTCGCGGATAGCAATCAGCCCCAGCATTTT.

In its sample, this clone was seen a few times. The chain is built from TRBV5-1 and TRBJ2-6, with D tentatively TRBD1 (5 bases). Trimming shortened V by 5 bases and J by 0 bases, and 12 bases separated the two germline ends. The CDR3 contains 16 residues. The germline CDR1 and CDR2 sequences are SGHRS and YFSETQ. Written as DNA, the CDR3 is TGCGCCAGCAGGTACGCCCAGGGCTCTGGGGCCAACGTCCTGACTTTC. This gives the protein CASRYAQGSGANVLTF.